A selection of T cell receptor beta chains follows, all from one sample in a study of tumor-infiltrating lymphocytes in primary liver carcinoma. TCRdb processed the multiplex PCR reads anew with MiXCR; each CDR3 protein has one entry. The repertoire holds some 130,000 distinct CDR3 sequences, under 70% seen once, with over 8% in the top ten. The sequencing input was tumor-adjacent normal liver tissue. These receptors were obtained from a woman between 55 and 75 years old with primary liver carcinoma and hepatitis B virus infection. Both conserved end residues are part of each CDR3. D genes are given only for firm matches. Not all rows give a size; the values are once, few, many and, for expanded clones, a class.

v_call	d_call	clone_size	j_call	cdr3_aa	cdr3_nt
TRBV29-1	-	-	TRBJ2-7	CNVEVRADSSYEQHF	TGTAACGTTGAAGTGAGGGCGGACAGCTCCTACGAGCAGCACTTC
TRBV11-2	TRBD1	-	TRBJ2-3	CASRSDRIPTDTQYF	TGTGCTAGCAGATCGGACAGGATCCCAACAGATACGCAGTATTTT
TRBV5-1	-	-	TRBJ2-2	CANSLGNTGELSF	TGCGCCAACAGCTTGGGAAACACCGGGGAGCTGTCTTTT
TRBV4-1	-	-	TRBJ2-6	CASSATRDIPWDSGANVLTF	TGCGCCAGCAGCGCGACCCGGGACATACCCTGGGACTCTGGGGCCAACGTCCTGACTTTC
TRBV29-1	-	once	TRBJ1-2	CSAEDRSRSYGYTF	TGCAGCGCTGAAGATAGAAGCAGATCGTATGGCTACACCTTC
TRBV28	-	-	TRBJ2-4	CACIGGLAKNVQYF	TGTGCCTGCATCGGGGGGCTAGCCAAAAACGTTCAGTACTTC
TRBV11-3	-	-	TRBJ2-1	CVSSPPGDSNYNVQFF	TGTGTCAGCAGTCCCCCCGGAGATTCCAATTACAATGTGCAGTTCTTC
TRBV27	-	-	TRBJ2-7	CASSLGSSYERYF	TGTGCCAGCAGTTTAGGGTCTAGCTACGAGCGGTACTTC
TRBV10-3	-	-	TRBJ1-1	CAISESQSLGTEAFF	TGTGCCATCAGTGAATCACAGAGTTTAGGCACTGAAGCTTTCTTT
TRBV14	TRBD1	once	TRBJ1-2	CASSPYDEGANYGYTF	TGTGCCAGCAGTCCATACGACGAGGGGGCCAACTATGGCTACACCTTC
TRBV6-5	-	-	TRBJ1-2	CASNPVGTGYGYTF	TGTGCCAGCAACCCTGTTGGCACAGGCTATGGCTACACCTTC
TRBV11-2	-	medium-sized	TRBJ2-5	CASSPGGSRGETQYF	TGTGCCAGCAGCCCAGGAGGGAGTAGAGGGGAGACCCAGTACTTC
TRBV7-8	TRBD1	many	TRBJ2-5	CASSSNAGQGKTQYF	TGTGCCAGCAGCTCAAACGCGGGACAGGGCAAGACCCAGTACTTC
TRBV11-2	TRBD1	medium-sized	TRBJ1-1	CASSMGQPVGNTEAFF	TGTGCCAGCAGCATGGGACAGCCGGTGGGGAACACTGAAGCTTTCTTT
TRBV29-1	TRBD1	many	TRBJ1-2	CSVGGGAGQGALGGYTF	TGCAGCGTGGGGGGGGGCGCCGGACAGGGGGCTTTGGGTGGCTACACCTTC
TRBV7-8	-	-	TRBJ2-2	CAISLAGAGELFF	TGTGCCATCAGCTTAGCCGGGGCCGGGGAGCTGTTTTTT
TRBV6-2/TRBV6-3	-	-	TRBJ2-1	CASSYSNGISEHFF	TGTGCCAGCAGTTACTCTAACGGGATAAGTGAGCATTTCTTC
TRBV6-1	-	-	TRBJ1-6	CASSPRSGNSNSSLHF	TGTGCCAGCAGTCCCCGATCGGGTAACAGTAATTCATCCCTCCACTTT
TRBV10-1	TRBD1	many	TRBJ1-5	CASSEDRAGKYSNQPQHF	TGCGCCAGCAGTGAGGACAGGGCGGGGAAGTATAGCAATCAGCCCCAGCATTTT
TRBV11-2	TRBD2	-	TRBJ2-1	CASSLAFGTGGPRSYNEQFF	TGTGCCAGCAGCTTAGCGTTCGGTACGGGAGGGCCCCGTTCCTACAATGAGCAGTTCTTC